The rows below give T cell receptor beta chains drawn from one sample of a study of blood T cell repertoires in COVID-19. Method: immunoSEQ multiplex PCR; TCRdb's copy keeps in-frame clones and lacks some. The repertoire holds 140,000 to 150,000 clones, with roughly 87% as singletons. The sequencing input was peripheral blood. The receptor source for this set is a woman between 50 and 59 years old with acute or convalescent COVID-19. The CDR3 runs from the conserved cysteine through the conserved F or W. Fields, in order: D gene, J gene, clone size, V gene, CDR3 protein, CDR3 DNA. The D gene is left open where the match is weak. Clone size is stated in some rows and not others, as once, few, many or a class when expanded.

TRBD1,TRBJ1-2,.,TRBV18,CASSSTGDYGYTF,TGTGCCAGCTCGTCTACAGGGGACTATGGCTACACCTTC
.,TRBJ1-2,once,TRBV29-1,CSVDSVYGYTF,TGCAGCGTTGACTCGGTCTATGGCTACACCTTC
TRBD1,TRBJ2-2,once,TRBV7-9,CASSFLGQGRFTGELFF,TGTGCCAGCAGCTTCCTGGGACAGGGCCGCTTCACCGGGGAGCTGTTTTTT
TRBD1,TRBJ1-2,few,TRBV7-8,CASSLGWTGHLGGYTF,TGTGCCAGCAGCTTGGGTTGGACAGGCCATCTGGGAGGCTACACCTTC
TRBD2,TRBJ2-7,.,TRBV30,CAWSVALAGETYEQYF,TGTGCCTGGAGTGTAGCACTAGCGGGGGAAACCTACGAGCAGTACTTC
TRBD1,TRBJ2-7,.,TRBV20-1,CSASDPTGGIYEQYF,TGCAGTGCTAGTGACCCGACAGGGGGAATCTACGAGCAGTACTTC
.,TRBJ2-5,.,TRBV29-1,CSVGYNQETQYF,TGCAGCGTTGGGTACAACCAAGAGACCCAGTACTTC
.,TRBJ2-2,.,TRBV19,CASSIDITGELFF,TGTGCCAGTAGTATAGATATCACCGGGGAGCTGTTTTTT
.,TRBJ1-2,once,TRBV5-7,CASSFGALVGYTF,TGTGCCAGCAGCTTTGGGGCTTTGGTCGGCTACACCTTC
TRBD2,TRBJ2-1,.,TRBV7-2,CASKLSSAGDNEQFF,TGTGCCAGCAAACTTAGTTCAGCGGGGGACAATGAGCAGTTCTTC
TRBD1,TRBJ1-6,.,TRBV6-6,CASSDRVGNSPLHF,TGTGCCAGCAGTGACAGGGTGGGAAATTCACCCCTCCACTTT
.,TRBJ2-1,.,TRBV3-1/TRBV3-2,CASSQDSTYNEQFF,TGTGCCAGCAGCCAGGACAGTACCTACAATGAGCAGTTCTTC
TRBD2,TRBJ2-7,.,TRBV27,CASSIPGLAGWKYF,TGTGCCAGCAGTATACCGGGACTAGCGGGATGGAAGTACTTC
.,TRBJ2-1,.,TRBV11-2,CASIYRTGHPYNEQFF,TGTGCCAGCATCTACCGTACTGGACACCCATACAATGAGCAGTTCTTC
.,TRBJ2-1,.,TRBV6-5,CASSYAGFRNEQFF,TGTGCCAGCAGTTACGCGGGTTTTAGGAATGAGCAGTTCTTC
TRBD1,TRBJ2-7,.,TRBV30,CAWRSDRAYEQYF,TGTGCCTGGAGATCGGACAGGGCATACGAGCAGTACTTC
TRBD1,TRBJ2-1,.,TRBV7-9,CASSFPMRQGRAGEQFF,TGTGCCAGCAGCTTCCCGATGAGACAGGGAAGGGCGGGTGAGCAGTTCTTC
.,TRBJ1-5,.,TRBV12-3/TRBV12-4,CASSDWEAPQHF,TGTGCCAGCAGTGACTGGGAGGCGCCCCAGCATTTT
.,TRBJ1-4,.,TRBV30,CAWSSTGLNEKLFF,TGTGCCTGGAGTTCCACAGGGTTAAATGAAAAACTGTTTTTT
.,TRBJ2-3,.,TRBV19,CASSIPYREGNTQYF,TGTGCCAGTAGTATACCCTACAGGGAGGGAAATACGCAGTATTTT
TRBD2,TRBJ2-3,.,TRBV7-3,CASSSWTSGGTDTQYF,TGTGCCAGCAGCTCCTGGACTAGCGGGGGCACAGATACGCAGTATTTT
TRBD1,TRBJ1-1,few,TRBV20-1,CSASLQGIGAYTEAFF,TGCAGTGCTAGTCTACAGGGGATTGGGGCCTACACTGAAGCTTTCTTT
TRBD1,TRBJ1-1,.,TRBV29-1,CSVASRDSTEAFF,TGCAGCGTTGCAAGCCGGGACAGTACTGAAGCTTTCTTT
.,TRBJ1-5,few,TRBV3-1/TRBV3-2,CASSQGGNQPQHF,TGTGCCAGCAGCCAAGGCGGCAATCAGCCCCAGCATTTT
.,TRBJ1-1,.,TRBV30,CAWSRFGNTEAFF,TGTGCCTGGAGCCGCTTTGGCAACACTGAAGCTTTCTTT
TRBD2,TRBJ2-1,.,TRBV7-3,CASSFTGASGGYNEQFF,TGTGCCAGCAGCTTTACCGGGGCTAGCGGGGGATACAATGAGCAGTTCTTC
TRBD2,TRBJ2-2,.,TRBV9,CASSVASGGAVGELFF,TGTGCCAGCAGCGTAGCCAGCGGGGGGGCCGTCGGGGAGCTGTTTTTT
TRBD2,TRBJ2-3,.,TRBV5-1,CASSSGTSGTPDTQYF,TGCGCCAGCAGCTCCGGGACTAGCGGGACCCCAGATACGCAGTATTTT
TRBD2,TRBJ2-3,.,TRBV7-9,CASSPAERGGTDTQYF,TGTGCCAGCAGCCCGGCGGAGCGGGGGGGGACAGATACGCAGTATTTT
.,TRBJ1-6,.,TRBV2,CASSEARQGISPLHF,TGTGCCAGCAGTGAAGCGCGCCAGGGAATCTCACCCCTCCACTTT
TRBD1,TRBJ2-7,.,TRBV5-6,CASSLAGTGRHEQYF,TGTGCCAGCAGCCTAGCCGGGACAGGGAGACACGAGCAGTACTTC
.,TRBJ1-4,.,TRBV10-3,CAIITGYDEKLFF,TGTGCCATCATTACGGGGTACGATGAAAAACTGTTTTTT
.,TRBJ2-4,.,TRBV6-1,CASSETLLAKNIQYF,TGTGCCAGCAGTGAAACCTTACTCGCCAAAAACATTCAGTACTTC
.,TRBJ1-2,.,TRBV20-1,CSARDRGYTF,TGCAGTGCTAGAGATCGGGGCTACACCTTC
TRBD2,TRBJ2-1,once,TRBV7-9,CASRPGTSGSDEQFF,TGTGCCAGCAGACCAGGGACTAGCGGGAGCGATGAGCAGTTCTTC
.,TRBJ2-7,.,TRBV7-3,CASSEGQPSSYEQYF,TGTGCCAGCAGCGAAGGACAGCCAAGCTCCTACGAGCAGTACTTC
TRBD2,TRBJ2-7,.,TRBV7-3,CASSLTGRAWDEQYF,TGTGCCAGCAGCTTAACCGGGAGGGCCTGGGACGAGCAGTACTTC
TRBD1,TRBJ1-1,.,TRBV7-9,CATGTGRNTEAFF,TGTGCCACCGGGACAGGGCGGAACACTGAAGCTTTCTTT
TRBD1,TRBJ1-2,.,TRBV6-5,CASSQSRDRVTGYTF,TGTGCCAGCAGTCAGTCCCGGGACAGGGTTACCGGCTACACCTTC
.,TRBJ1-1,once,TRBV11-2,CASSLTRLQVKENTEAFF,TGTGCCAGCAGCTTAACCCGTTTACAGGTGAAGGAGAACACTGAAGCTTTCTTT
.,TRBJ2-1,.,TRBV7-7,CASSPGFNNEQFF,TGTGCCAGCAGCCCGGGATTTAACAATGAGCAGTTCTTC